This TCR beta chain was identified during a study of radiation and T cells in renal cell carcinoma. Points on this clone: Antigen specificity is unknown.

The CDR3 has 14 amino acids. Germline V gene sequence: CDR1 SNHLY, CDR2 FYNNEI. V shed 4 bases and J shed 0 bases, with 7 bases lying between them. Study observations and caveats: In blood, top tumor clones expanded by 2 weeks, shrinking by 4.

Time point given: blood 4 weeks post-SBRT, at nephrectomy. Treatment denoted: 15 Gy SBRT to primary tumor, nephrectomy 4 weeks later. Nephrectomy followed 15 Gy stereotactic body radiation by 4 weeks. Radiation-treated patients gave blood at baseline, week 2 and week 4. Clones were read by immunoSEQ multiplex PCR, and TCRdb kept only the in-frame ones, dropping some. The repertoire has about 78,000 clones, roughly nine tenths of them found once; the top ten carry over 5.5%. This rearrangement joins TRBV2 to TRBJ2-1; no definite D call. The receptor comes from a woman in her seventies with renal cell carcinoma. The sequences come from blood, collected from a patient whose treatment included radiotherapy and nephrectomy. The CDR3: CASSVVRSYNEQFF. Here the CDR3 DNA reads TGTGCCAGCAGTGTGGTCCGCTCCTACAATGAGCAGTTCTTC.